The text below deals with one T cell receptor beta chain. Its matching antigen is unknown. The data belong to a study of cytomegalovirus exposure and HLA in healthy donors. Both 60 Vbeta primers and 13 Jbeta primers went into the PCR. Data came from immunoSEQ multiplex PCR; TCRdb stores just in-frame clones and leaves some out. The sample shows around 99,000 clones, about 80% of them seen only once. Trimming removed 0 bases from V and 1 base from J; junction bases left unmatched: 3. Germline CDR1 is LGHNA and CDR2 is YNFKEQ. The CDR3 is 17 amino acids. Study-wide findings and caveats: A few CMV-associated chains proved CMV antigen-specific in vitro.

Sequencing used PBMCs. The receptor's source is a woman aged 50 to 60 in good health and CMV-seropositive. The chain is built from TRBV4-2 and TRBJ2-5, with 12 bases identical to TRBD2. The CDR3 coding sequence is TGTGCCAGCAGCCAAGAACTAGCGGGGGGATCCCAAGAGACCCAGTACTTC. Residues: CASSQELAGGSQETQYF.